Presented here are 25 T cell receptor beta chains from one specimen sequenced in a study of shared clonotypes between healthy human individuals. The assay was immunoSEQ multiplex PCR, and TCRdb's table has in-frame clones only and misses some. The sample yields approximately 530,000 clones, approximately 95% seen once. Sequenced: naive CD4+ T cells sorted from blood. Subset specified: CD45RA+ positively selected. Source of these receptors: a woman aged 30 to 39 in good health.

The V gene is TRBV6-5, the J gene TRBJ2-5; D may match TRBD1 or TRBD2 (5 bases each). The better agreement between TRBJ2-7 and the DNA end casts doubt on the J call. Looked up from germline, CDR1 is MNHEY and CDR2 is SVGAGI. This CDR3 contains 13 residues. The CDR3 DNA follows: TGTGCCAGCAGTTCGAGGGGTGTTGACGAGCAGTACTTC. It codes for CASSSRGVDEQYF.

This chain connects TRBV10-3 to TRBJ2-1, with D possibly being TRBD1 (5 bases). Germline-derived CDR1 and CDR2 are ENHRY and SYGVKD. V lost 6 bases to trimming and J lost 0 bases, with 9 bases between them. The CDR3 consists of 14 residues. This CDR3 reads CAIRGHSSYNEQFF. The CDR3 DNA reads as TGTGCCATCAGAGGACACAGCTCCTACAATGAGCAGTTCTTC.

CDR3 bases: TGTGCCAGTAGTAAGGGGTTGGGACAGGGGGCACTAAATCAGCCCCAGCATTTT. This translates into CASSKGLGQGALNQPQHF. The chain couples TRBV19 to TRBJ1-5, with TRBD1 matching over 12 bases. Trimming cost V 4 bases and J 4 bases; bases outside gene matches: 11. There are 18 residues in the CDR3. The germline V gene encodes CDR1 LNHDA and CDR2 SQIVND (reference sequence).

This clone was seen once. V usage is TRBV30 and J usage is TRBJ2-5; 8 bases map to TRBD1. V lost 3 bases to trimming and J lost 11 bases; unmatched junction nucleotides: 17. From germline, CDR1 is GTSNPN and CDR2 SVGIG (reference sequence). The CDR3 extends over 15 amino acids. Here the CDR3 reads CAWRLGQGLISEQYF. The CDR3 DNA sequence: TGTGCCTGGAGGTTAGGACAGGGTTTGATTTCGGAGCAGTACTTC.

This chain links TRBV29-1 with TRBJ1-2; weak D call: TRBD1 (5 bases). V lost 0 bases to trimming and J lost 0 bases, with 23 bases between them. The CDR3 extends over 19 amino acids. From germline, CDR1 is SQVTM and CDR2 ANQGSEA. In nucleotides, the CDR3 is TGCAGCGTTGAAGATCGTAGGAGGGGCGCAAGGGTAACTAACTATGGCTACACCTTC. The encoded protein is CSVEDRRRGARVTNYGYTF.

The chain has TRBV28 and TRBJ2-1; 8 bases map to TRBD1. With 8 bases clipped from V and 7 bases from J, the junction kept 7 bases outside the gene matches. Germline V CDR1 and CDR2: MDHEN, SYDVKM. The CDR3 totals 13 residues. The chain's CDR3 is CASLRYRGNEQFF. The CDR3 bases are TGTGCCAGCTTAAGATACAGGGGGAATGAGCAGTTCTTC.

This chain links TRBV18 with TRBJ1-4, with 7 bases fitting TRBD1. The CDR3 sequence is 13 residues long. Looked up from germline, CDR1 is KGHSH and CDR2 is LQKENI. J gave up 7 bases and V 6 bases, and 5 bases lay outside the gene matches. The chain's CDR3 is CASSQTGVEKLFF. The DNA of the CDR3 is TGTGCCAGCTCTCAAACAGGGGTTGAAAAACTGTTTTTT.

The chain is built from TRBV19 and TRBJ2-7; 12 nucleotides line up with TRBD1. Per germline, CDR1 LNHDA and CDR2 SQIVND (reference sequence). The CDR3 covers 17 residues. J was trimmed by 4 bases and V by 5 bases; bases with no gene match: 12. The DNA of the CDR3 is TGTGCCAGTAGTCTCCAATCCGGGACAGGGGGCAAGTACGAGCAGTACTTC. Translating gives CASSLQSGTGGKYEQYF.

This chain connects TRBV19 to TRBJ1-2, with D possibly being TRBD1 (6 bases). V dropped 5 bases and J dropped 8 bases, with 15 bases sitting between them. Germline-derived CDR1 and CDR2 are LNHDA and SQIVND (reference sequence). The CDR3 consists of 13 residues. The CDR3 coding sequence is TGTGCCAGTAGTGACCACAGGGTTCGCGGCTACACCTTC. It specifies CASSDHRVRGYTF.

The chain employs TRBV18 and TRBJ2-7; 9 bases agree with TRBD2. The CDR3 extends over 14 amino acids. CDR1 and CDR2 (germline): KGHSH, LQKENI. Germline trimming cut 3 bases from V and 12 bases from J; bases unmatched to any gene: 12. The CDR3 DNA reads TGTGCCAGCTCACCTTCGGCTAGCGGGAAGTTTGGGTACTTC. Translated: CASSPSASGKFGYF. Looking up the rest from reference TRBV18 and TRBJ2-7 gives the full variable domain: NAGVMQNPRHLVRRRGQEARLRCSPMKGHSHVYWYRQLPEEGLKFMVYLQKENIIDESGMPKERFSAEFPKEGPSILRIQQVVRGDSAAYFCASSPSASGKFGYFGPGTRLTVT.

The chain has TRBV6-1 and TRBJ2-1; D not certain. Germline V gives CDR1 MNHNS, CDR2 SASEGT. The CDR3 runs 12 residues. Trimming took 6 bases from V and 2 from J, leaving 5 bases between them. CDR3 coding DNA: TGTGCCAGCAGGCCAACCTACAATGAGCAGTTCTTC. Protein sequence: CASRPTYNEQFF.

The chain links TRBV5-1 to TRBJ2-5; TRBD1 matches 11 bases. The V and J ends lost 6 bases and 4 bases, in that order; junction bases with no gene match: 5. The CDR3 sequence is 14 residues long. Germline V gene lookup returns CDR1 SGHRS and CDR2 YFSETQ. This CDR3 reads CASNGQGAGETQYF. The CDR3 DNA follows: TGCGCCAGCAACGGACAGGGGGCGGGAGAGACCCAGTACTTC.

This chain links TRBV18 with TRBJ1-2; D uncertain. Germline lookup yields CDR1 KGHSH and CDR2 LQKENI. The germline V and J ends were trimmed by 5 bases and 5 bases, with 12 bases remaining between them. The CDR3 contains 13 residues. The CDR3 nucleotides read TGTGCCAGCTCAGATACAAACTCATATGGCTACACCTTC. Its protein is CASSDTNSYGYTF.

Of note for this clone: Other DNA sequences in the same sample also yield this CDR3. The chain employs TRBV7-9 and TRBJ2-3; TRBD2 aligns across 13 bases. Germline values: CDR1 SEHNR, CDR2 FQNEAQ (reference sequence). The CDR3 is 16 residues long. The V and J ends lost 4 bases and 1 base, in that order; junction bases with no gene match: 2. CDR3 DNA: TGTGCCAGCAGCTCAGGACTAGCGGGAGGCACAGATACGCAGTATTTT. This sequence encodes CASSSGLAGGTDTQYF. Full variable domain (rest looked up from reference TRBV7-9 and TRBJ2-3): DTGVSQNPRHKITKRGQNVTFRCDPISEHNRLYWYRQTLGQGPEFLTYFQNEAQLEKSRLLSDRFSAERPKGSFSTLEIQRTEQGDSAMYLCASSSGLAGGTDTQYFGPGTRLTVL.

The J gene is TRBJ2-1, the V gene TRBV23-1, with 7 nucleotides matching TRBD1. TRBV23-1 is an ORF, and what it does is uncertain. Trimming at V came to 4 bases and at J to 5 bases, leaving 8 bases not matched to a gene. CDR3 length equals 15 residues. CDR3 sequence: CASSPSRDSHNEQFF. The CDR3 DNA is TGCGCCAGCAGTCCTTCTCGGGACAGCCACAATGAGCAGTTCTTC.

The genes are TRBV28 and TRBJ2-5, with 8 bases fitting TRBD1. The J call is doubtful: the DNA matches TRBJ2-7 better. Germline CDR1 reads MDHEN; CDR2 reads SYDVKM. The CDR3 consists of 13 residues. The CDR3 bases are TGTGCCAGCAGTTTGGGACAGGTCTACGAGCAGTACTTC. Amino acid sequence: CASSLGQVYEQYF.

This clone was seen a single time. The chain employs TRBV4-1 and TRBJ2-6; the match to TRBD2 covers 9 bases. V shed 4 bases and J 3 bases; nucleotides not matched to a gene: 7. The germline CDR1 and CDR2 sequences are MGHRA and YSYEKL. The CDR3 consists of 17 residues. The CDR3 coding sequence is TGCGCCAGCAGCCGGGGTAGCGGGAGTGGTGGGGCCAACGTCCTGACTTTC. The encoded protein is CASSRGSGSGGANVLTF.

The chain joins TRBV7-3 to TRBJ2-7; D is possibly TRBD2 (6 bases). The germline V gene encodes CDR1 SGHTA and CDR2 FQGTGA. The CDR3 extends over 14 amino acids. V was pared by 3 bases and J by 1 base, with 10 bases between. The CDR3 DNA reads as TGTGCCAGCAGCTTGTCGACTAGTTCCTACGAGCAGTACTTC. Protein: CASSLSTSSYEQYF.

The J gene is TRBJ2-3, the V gene TRBV6-1; 12 nucleotides match TRBD2. Looked up from germline, CDR1 is MNHNS and CDR2 is SASEGT. Trimming cost V 10 bases and J 3 bases; bases outside gene matches: 2. CDR3 length equals 13 residues. The CDR3 spells CATGLAGTDTQYF. CDR3 bases: TGTGCCACTGGACTAGCGGGAACAGATACGCAGTATTTT.

V usage is TRBV18 and J usage is TRBJ1-1, with 9 positions matching TRBD1. Germline CDR1 and CDR2: KGHSH and LQKENI. The CDR3 consists of 14 residues. J was trimmed by 3 bases and V by 4 bases; bases with no gene match: 3. DNA of the CDR3: TGTGCCAGCTCACTACAGGGGGCCGACACTGAAGCTTTCTTT. It encodes CASSLQGADTEAFF.

The chain combines TRBV25-1 with TRBJ2-2, with TRBD1 matching over 9 bases. The CDR3 totals 17 residues. V gave up 6 bases and J gave up 2 bases; unmatched junction bases: 10. From germline, CDR1 is MGHDK and CDR2 SYGVNS. Written as DNA, the CDR3 is TGTGCCAGCAGCCAAAGGGTGGGACAGGGAAACACCGGGGAGCTGTTTTTT. This sequence encodes CASSQRVGQGNTGELFF.

The V and J genes are TRBV4-1 and TRBJ1-2, with 10 bases lining up with TRBD1. CDR3 length: 16 amino acids. CDR1 and CDR2 from the germline V gene are MGHRA and YSYEKL. Trimming cost V 1 base and J 2 bases; bases outside gene matches: 4. For the CDR3, the DNA is TGCGCCAGCAGCCAAGCTCCGGGACAGGGGAACTATGGCTACACCTTC. Its translation: CASSQAPGQGNYGYTF.

This chain uses TRBV11-2 with TRBJ1-1, with 7 bases lining up with TRBD1. The CDR3 totals 15 residues. Germline trimming cut 5 bases from V and 0 bases from J; bases unmatched to any gene: 6. CDR1 is SGHAT, CDR2 FQNNGV, per germline. Here the CDR3 reads CASSKMGQLNTEAFF. The CDR3 DNA sequence: TGTGCCAGCAGCAAAATGGGACAGTTGAACACTGAAGCTTTCTTT.

V is TRBV29-1 and J is TRBJ2-3; TRBD1 or TRBD2 may be the D gene (5 bases each). Germline CDR1 SQVTM, CDR2 ANQGSEA. The CDR3 covers 12 residues. The V end was cut by 8 bases, the J end by 5 bases, with 14 bases between. Here the CDR3 DNA reads TGCAGCTCAGGGACCTCGGAAGATACGCAGTATTTT. This codes for CSSGTSEDTQYF.

V is TRBV15 and J is TRBJ2-1; possible D gene TRBD2, 9 bases. This CDR3 has 17 residues. The V end lost 3 bases, the J end lost 2 bases, and 17 bases lay between the germline ends. Germline V gene lookup returns CDR1 LNHNV and CDR2 YYDKDF (reference sequence). The CDR3 sequence: CATSRTGAGGPYNEQFF. The CDR3 nucleotides read TGTGCCACCAGCAGGACAGGGGCGGGAGGGCCCTACAATGAGCAGTTCTTC.